This entry concerns a single T cell receptor (beta chain). Its antigen is unknown. The data were taken from a study of cytomegalovirus exposure and HLA in healthy donors. Findings and limits, study-wide: Excluded: some indistinguishable V segments such as TRBV6-2 and TRBV6-3. Researchers reported from a later analysis that most CMV-associated TCR beta chains appeared HLA-restricted. Within the data, a cluster of highly shared sequence variants was likely a sequencing artifact.

60 Vbeta and 13 Jbeta primers were used in PCR. Sequencing was performed with immunoSEQ multiplex PCR; in TCRdb, only in-frame clones are kept and a portion is missing. In the table there are some 150,000 clones, 76% of which are singletons. The CDR3 covers 13 residues. V lost 3 bases to trimming and J lost 7 bases, with 13 bases between them. The germline CDR1 and CDR2 sequences are MNHEY and SMNVEV (reference sequence). The sequence was collected from a female donor in good health and CMV-seronegative. This chain connects TRBV27 to TRBJ2-7; D is ambiguous. Source material: PBMCs. CDR3 nucleotides: TGTGCCAGCAGTTTTGCAGGTATTGTAGAGCAGTACTTC. Translating it yields CASSFAGIVEQYF.